This T cell receptor (beta chain) was recovered during a study of control samples from healthy donors and cancer patients (dated by TCRdb to the early 2020s). Points on this clone: The clone's antigen remains unknown. No base quality information exists; no much larger clone differs at one position.

The library was generated by the immunoSEQ multiplex PCR assay. Not all clones reach the TCRdb copy of this immuneACCESS table, which keeps in-frame sequences only. Checked studies attribute under half of the gap to unresolved V genes and leave the rest unexplained. Present in this sample are under 30,000 clones, around three quarters of which were seen just once. The ten largest account for around 20% of the sample. The germline V and J ends show losses of 5 bases and 9 bases respectively, and no gene match explains 16 bases of the junction. The CDR3, cysteine through phenylalanine, is 16 amino acids long. Of all the DNA, just the CDR3 is kept, 48 bases in frame from base 1. Sequences SGHNT (CDR1) and YENEEA (CDR2) are obtained from the germline V gene.

Specimen: PBMCs. The sequence derives from a man aged 55 to 69 with head and neck cancer. The sequence is built from TRBV11-3 and TRBJ2-4; 7 junctional bases match TRBD1. The bases are TGTGCCAGCAGCGGCAGAGACAGGGAAGGAAGGGGCATTCAGTACTTC. Its translation is CASSGRDREGRGIQYF.